This T cell receptor (beta chain) came from a study of T-cell reconstitution after alpha-beta-depleted transplantation in children. Per the germline V gene, CDR1 is DFQATT and CDR2 is SNEGSKA (reference sequence). J was trimmed by 9 bases and V by 1 base; bases with no gene match: 12. The CDR3 spans 15 residues. Unique molecular identifiers tagged the TCRbeta library. TCRdb independently ran MiXCR on the PCR reads; one entry per CDR3 protein. The repertoire has 450,000 to 500,000 distinct CDR3 sequences, around an eighth of them found once; the top ten carry about 5.6%. The source is a human donor who donated a stem cell graft to a child with combined immunodeficiency. This chain connects TRBV20-1 to TRBJ2-1; TRBD2 agrees at 7 bases. This specimen was PBMCs from the stem cell graft donor, taken from the stem cell graft. CDR3 residues: CSARGFAGVRVEQFF. In DNA, the CDR3 is TGCAGTGCTAGAGGGTTTGCGGGGGTTAGGGTTGAGCAGTTCTTC.